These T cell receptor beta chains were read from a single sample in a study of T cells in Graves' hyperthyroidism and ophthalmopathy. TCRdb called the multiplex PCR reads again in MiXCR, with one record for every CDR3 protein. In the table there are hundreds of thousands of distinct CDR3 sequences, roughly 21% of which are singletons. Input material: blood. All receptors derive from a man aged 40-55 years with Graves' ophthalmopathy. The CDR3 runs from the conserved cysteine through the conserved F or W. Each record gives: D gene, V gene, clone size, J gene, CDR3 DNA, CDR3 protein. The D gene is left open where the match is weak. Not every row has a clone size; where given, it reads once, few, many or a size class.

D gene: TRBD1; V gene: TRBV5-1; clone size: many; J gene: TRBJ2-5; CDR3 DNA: TGTGCCAGCAGCTTAGGACAGGGTGGAGAGACCCAGTACTTC; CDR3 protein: CASSLGQGGETQYF
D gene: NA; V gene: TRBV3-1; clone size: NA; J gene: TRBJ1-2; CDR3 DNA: TGTGCCAGCAGCCCCCAGGGATCCAACTATGGCTACACCTTC; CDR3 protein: CASSPQGSNYGYTF
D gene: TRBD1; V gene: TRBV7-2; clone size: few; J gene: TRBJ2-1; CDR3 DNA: TGTGCCAGCAGGGCCGCCGGGGACAGGGGTGGGGATGAGCAGTTCTTC; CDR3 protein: CASRAAGDRGGDEQFF
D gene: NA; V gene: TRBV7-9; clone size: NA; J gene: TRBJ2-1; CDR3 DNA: TGTGCCAGCAGCTTAGTGGCGTTTGAGCAGTTCTTC; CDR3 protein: CASSLVAFEQFF
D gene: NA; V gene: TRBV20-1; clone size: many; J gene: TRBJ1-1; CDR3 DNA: TGCAGTGCCGCAGGGCGATTGAACACTGAAGCTTTCTTT; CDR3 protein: CSAAGRLNTEAFF
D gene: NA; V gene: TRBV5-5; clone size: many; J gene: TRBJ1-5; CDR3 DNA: TGTGCCAGCAGCAAGAAGAATAGCAATCAGCCCCAGCATTTT; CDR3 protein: CASSKKNSNQPQHF
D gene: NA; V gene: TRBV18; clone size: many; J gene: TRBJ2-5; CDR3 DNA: TGTGCCAGCTCACCACCCTCGGTAGCTCAGACCCAGTACTTC; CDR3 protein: CASSPPSVAQTQYF
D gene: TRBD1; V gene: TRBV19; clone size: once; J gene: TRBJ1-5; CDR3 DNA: TGTGCCAGCAAACGGGACAGCGAAGGATATAGCAATCAGCCCCAGCATTTT; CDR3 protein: CASKRDSEGYSNQPQHF
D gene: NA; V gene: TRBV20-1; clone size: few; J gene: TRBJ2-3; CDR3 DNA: TGCAGTGCTCAGGAAGTCACTAGTGACCGGCCAGATACGCAGTATTTT; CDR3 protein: CSAQEVTSDRPDTQYF
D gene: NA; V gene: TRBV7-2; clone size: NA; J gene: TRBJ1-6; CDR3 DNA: TGTGCCAGCAGCTTAAACCCGTCTGTGAATTCACCCCTCCACTTT; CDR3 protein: CASSLNPSVNSPLHF
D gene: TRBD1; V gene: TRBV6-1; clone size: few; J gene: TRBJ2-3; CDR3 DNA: TGTGTTACCCAGGGGGCGCGGAACACAGATACGCAGTATTTT; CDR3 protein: CVTQGARNTDTQYF
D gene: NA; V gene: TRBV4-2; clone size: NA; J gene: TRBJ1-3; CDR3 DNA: TGTGCCAGCAGTGAAGCAATAGGGCCTGGAAACACCATATATTTT; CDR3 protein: CASSEAIGPGNTIYF
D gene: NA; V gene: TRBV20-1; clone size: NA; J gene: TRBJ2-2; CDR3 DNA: TGCAGTGCTAGGGGGGGTGAGGAGCTGTTTTTT; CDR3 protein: CSARGGEELFF
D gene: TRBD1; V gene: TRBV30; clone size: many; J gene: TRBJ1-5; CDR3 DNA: TGTGCCTGGAGTCAGGACAGGAGATTAAATCAGCCCCAGCATTTT; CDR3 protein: CAWSQDRRLNQPQHF